This TCR beta chain emerged from a study of blood T cells in healthy people across ages. Study overall: Template switching retrieved approximately one barcoded beta molecule for each two T cells. Study conclusions and caveats: One million T cells yielded diversity estimates that were considered underestimates.

A second PCR of roughly 7 to 11 cycles used a sample-barcoded 5' primer and a J-beta primer mix. Each cDNA molecule, via a template-switch adaptor with 12 random nucleotides, was tagged. A single record per CDR3 protein comes from TCRdb applying MiXCR to the 5' RACE reads. In the table there are about 1.1 million distinct CDR3 sequences, 35% to 45% of which are singletons. The individuals who served as donors were healthy Caucasians living in Russia, aged about 6 to 95. The CDR3 consists of 14 residues. After removal of 3 bases from V and 2 bases from J, the junction contained 2 bases not matched to a gene. The germline gives CDR1 DFQATT, CDR2 SNEGSKA (reference sequence). A remark on this clonotype: Its antigen is not known.

The clonotype originates from a man between 18 and 35 years old in good health. The genes are TRBV20-1 and TRBJ2-5; 11 positions agree with TRBD2. Material: blood. CDR3 DNA: TGCAGTGCTAGCCCTAGCGGGGGGCAAGAGACCCAGTACTTC. This codes for CSASPSGGQETQYF.